Reported below is one TCR beta chain. This record belongs to a study of control samples from healthy donors and cancer patients. TCRdb's copy holds only in-frame clones and misses some; the assay was immunoSEQ multiplex PCR. The sample consists of about 98,000 clones, around three quarters of them appearing once. The CDR3 covers 12 residues. The ends were cut back, 7 bases at V and 6 bases at J, with 10 bases in the middle. The chain links TRBV12-3 or TRBV12-4 to TRBJ1-5; D unresolved. The sequenced material came from blood. The sequence derives from a woman aged 25-40 years in good health. The CDR3 loop reads CASTEDSQPQHF. The CDR3 coding sequence is TGTGCCAGCACCGAAGATTCTCAGCCCCAGCATTTT.